This TCR beta chain was retrieved from a study of blood T cell repertoires in COVID-19. Sequenced by immunoSEQ multiplex PCR; TCRdb stores in-frame clones only, minus some. Of around 280,000 clones listed, 85% to 90% were seen once; the top ten hold 1.7%. The V gene lost 7 bases and the J gene lost 11 bases, with 28 bases spanning the gap. The CDR3 loop spans 16 amino acids. Looked up from germline, CDR1 is SGHDT and CDR2 is YYEEEE. The study recruited people aged roughly 18 to 100 years across roughly 23 US areas. Each participant's cohort was designated according to participant-reported clinical history. This clone was observed once.

V is TRBV5-6 and J is TRBJ1-5; D may be TRBD1 (6 bases). Sequencing used PBMCs or T cells enriched from blood (not recorded which). This sequence was found in a woman in her late teens or twenties with acute COVID-19. CDR3 bases: TGTGCCAGCCGCGATCTAGAGGGACAAAATTTCTGGGCCCAGCATTTT. Amino acids: CASRDLEGQNFWAQHF.